This T cell receptor (beta chain) was recovered during a study of regulatory T cells in long-lasting Graves disease. Study summary: Graves' patients, diagnosed recently, had received antithyroid drugs under 3 months.

Overall study results and limits: Researchers reported studying only peripheral blood, not thyroid tissue. Graves' patients with persistent disease showed TCR diversity lower than patients newly diagnosed.

A word on this clonotype: Its target is unknown.

Time point: newly diagnosed GD, antithyroid drugs for less than 3 months. With RNA extracted from PBMCs as input, the TCR library was made. Building of the TCR beta libraries involved iRepertoire HTBI primers and Arm-PCR of CDR3 regions. TCRdb called the multiplex PCR reads again in MiXCR, with one record for every CDR3 protein. The sample holds hundreds of thousands of distinct CDR3 sequences; around 15% are singletons and the top ten take around a sixth. Germline V gene data show CDR1 as SGHRS and CDR2 as YFSETQ. The CDR3 runs 17 residues. Losses at the gene ends were 3 bases for V and 5 bases for J; bases not matched to a gene: 16. These same data were also listed under a study on T cells in Graves' hyperthyroidism and ophthalmopathy.

This chain joins TRBV5-1 and TRBJ2-7; 8 nucleotides match TRBD2. The specimen comprised peripheral blood mononuclear cells (PBMCs), sampled at new diagnosis, from a patient treated with antithyroid drugs. The source of this sequence is a young woman with Graves disease. CDR3 sequence: CASSSPRGASGSNEQYF. For the CDR3, the DNA is TGCGCCAGCAGCTCCCCCCGAGGTGCCAGCGGGAGTAACGAGCAGTACTTC.